This T cell receptor (beta chain) was profiled in a study of identifying expanded T cells in peripheral blood. Collection occurred without any documented infections or immune events in donors. TCRdb keeps only in-frame clones here, not all; method: immunoSEQ multiplex PCR. The sample holds tens of thousands of clones; 88% are singletons and the top ten take 15% to 20%. This CDR3 comprises 14 residues. The germline V gene has CDR1 SGHTA and CDR2 FQGNSA. V was cut by 1 base and J by 1 base, with 7 bases left in between. Regarding the study as a whole: Over around two and four weeks, about 15 and 19 clones changed, versus 1.2 between replicates.

Note on this clone: Antigen specificity is unknown.

V is TRBV7-2 and J is TRBJ1-1; TRBD1 might be the D (5 bases). This clonotype was obtained from a person aged 18-70 years in good health. Sequencing was performed on blood. This chain's CDR3 is CASSLEGRNTEAFF. CDR3 nucleotides: TGTGCCAGCAGCTTAGAGGGGCGGAACACTGAAGCTTTCTTT.